This T cell receptor beta chain was observed in a study of early T cells in non-severe SARS-CoV-2 infection. The overall study: Bulk RNA taken from unsorted whole blood was sequenced, leaving chains unpaired.

The TCR library protocol was used to attach unique molecular identifiers. These identifiers were attached to individual cDNA molecules. TCRdb independently ran MiXCR on the 5' RACE reads; one entry per CDR3 protein. The sample consists of fewer than 50,000 distinct CDR3 sequences, roughly 6.2% of them appearing once. The CDR3 totals 14 residues. In germline, CDR1 is SGHDN, CDR2 FVKESK. V lost 3 bases to trimming and J lost 1 base, with 9 bases between them. This clonotype was seen ten or more times. The antigen is undetermined. General study points: Private and CD4 specificities were missed by VDJdb matching, which favored anti-spike CD8 responses.

The sequence came from an adult who was a healthcare worker with PCR-confirmed SARS-CoV-2 infection or an uninfected control (not recorded which). Material for sequencing was whole blood. The rearrangement joins TRBV14 to TRBJ1-2; no firm D call. CDR3 sequence reads: CASSQIGFNYGYTF. The DNA for the CDR3 is TGTGCCAGCAGCCAGATCGGCTTTAACTATGGCTACACCTTC.